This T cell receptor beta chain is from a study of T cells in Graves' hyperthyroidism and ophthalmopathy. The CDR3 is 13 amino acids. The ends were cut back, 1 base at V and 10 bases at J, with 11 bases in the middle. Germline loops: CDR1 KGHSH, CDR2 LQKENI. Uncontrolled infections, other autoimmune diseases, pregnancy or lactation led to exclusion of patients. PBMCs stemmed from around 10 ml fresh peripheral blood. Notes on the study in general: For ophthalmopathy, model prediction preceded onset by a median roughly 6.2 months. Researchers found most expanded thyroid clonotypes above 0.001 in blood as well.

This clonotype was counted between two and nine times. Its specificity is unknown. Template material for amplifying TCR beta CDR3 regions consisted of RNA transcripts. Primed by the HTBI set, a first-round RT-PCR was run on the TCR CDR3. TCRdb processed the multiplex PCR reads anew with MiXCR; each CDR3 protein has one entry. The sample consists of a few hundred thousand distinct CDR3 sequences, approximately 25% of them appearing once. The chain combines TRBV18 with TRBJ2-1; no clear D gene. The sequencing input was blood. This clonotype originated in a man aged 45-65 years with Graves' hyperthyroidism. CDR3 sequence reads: CASSPLHMHEQFF. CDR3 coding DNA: TGTGCCAGCTCACCACTTCATATGCACGAGCAGTTCTTC.